This T cell receptor beta chain derives from a study of T-cell reconstitution after alpha-beta-depleted transplantation in children. The CDR3 is 15 residues long. This clonotype was observed many times. What it binds is not known. Molecular barcoding with unique molecular identifiers was used for the TCRbeta library. TCRdb redid the calling of the PCR reads with MiXCR, one entry per CDR3 protein. The sample has about 300,000 distinct CDR3 sequences, almost 8% seen once. Whole-study findings and limits: At one year after transplant, newly produced T cells mostly accounted for T-cell counts and diversity. At around two months after transplant, the alpha-beta T cells were reportedly derived from several hundred expanded clones that came from non-depleted graft cells. Recipient T cells and thymic progenitors that survived were the source of the high TCRbeta diversity seen at day 60 in some patients.

The rearrangement joins TRBV21-1 to TRBJ2-3. TRBV21-1 is a listed pseudogene. This clonotype was obtained from a female patient aged 2-10 years who had a stem cell transplant for Fanconi anemia, so the T cells may come from the graft donor. Sample: peripheral blood, taken 360 days after TCRalphabeta/CD19-depleted stem cell transplant. The CDR3, as DNA: TGTGCCAGCAGCAAACCGGGGTCTAACACAGATACGCAGTATTTT. Translating gives CASSKPGSNTDTQYF.